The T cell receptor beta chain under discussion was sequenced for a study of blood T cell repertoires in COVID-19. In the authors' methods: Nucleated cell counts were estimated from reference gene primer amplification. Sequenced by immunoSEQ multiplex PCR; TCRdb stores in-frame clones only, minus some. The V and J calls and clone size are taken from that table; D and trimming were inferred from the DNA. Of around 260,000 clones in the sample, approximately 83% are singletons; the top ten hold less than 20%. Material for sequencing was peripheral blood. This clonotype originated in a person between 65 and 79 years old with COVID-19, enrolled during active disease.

The CDR3 loop reads CASSQTTYTIYF. CDR3 DNA: TGTGCCAGCAGCCAGACGACATACACCATATATTTT. The chain uses TRBV7-2 and TRBJ1-3; the D is unclear. CDR1 is SGHTA, CDR2 FQGNSA, per germline. The ends were cut back, 5 bases at V and 8 bases at J, with 10 bases in the middle. The CDR3 runs 12 residues.